One sample yielded the 18 T cell receptor beta chains listed below, sequenced in a study of Ad26.COV2.S vaccination and SARS-CoV-2 variants. Sample treatment: approximately 18 received Ad26.COV2.S at low or high dose, single or two shots; five or six received placebo; per-sample allocation not given. Each sample was drawn 63 days after the first injection (of vaccine or placebo). Here immunoSEQ multiplex PCR was the method, and the copy in TCRdb shows in-frame clones only, minus some. Of about 400,000 clones in the sample, 83% were seen once. The sample was peripheral blood, taken in a trial of Ad26.COV2.S vaccine versus placebo. These TCRs come from a person aged 18-60 years who received the Ad26.COV2.S COVID-19 vaccine or a placebo.

In its sample, this clone was seen a few times. The chain carries TRBV2 and TRBJ1-2, with D uncertain. CDR3 length: 13 amino acids. Trimming removed 8 bases at V and 0 bases at J, with 10 bases between. Germline lookup yields CDR1 SNHLY and CDR2 FYNNEI. Written as DNA, the CDR3 is TGTGCCAGCGGCGAAAGGGCTAACTATGGCTACACCTTC. This codes for CASGERANYGYTF.

This clone was seen once. The V gene is TRBV6-5, the J gene TRBJ1-2, with 7 bases that match TRBD1. Germline CDR1 reads MNHEY; CDR2 reads SVGAGI. J lost 3 bases, V lost 7 bases, and 8 bases had no gene match. This CDR3 spans 14 amino acids. In DNA form, the CDR3 reads TGTGCCAGCACCTGGGGCAGGGGGGACTATGGCTACACCTTC. Translated: CASTWGRGDYGYTF.

The chain is built from TRBV2 and TRBJ2-3; 9 bases align to TRBD2. J gave up 1 base and V 4 bases, and 3 bases lay outside the gene matches. The CDR3 consists of 15 residues. Germline V gene sequence: CDR1 SNHLY, CDR2 FYNNEI. Here the CDR3 DNA reads TGTGCCAGCAGTGGGCGGGAGGGTGGCACAGATACGCAGTATTTT. Its protein product is CASSGREGGTDTQYF. The full variable domain, rest sourced from reference TRBV2 and TRBJ2-3, is EPEVTQTPSHQVTQMGQEVILRCVPISNHLYFYWYRQILGQKVEFLVSFYNNEISEKSEIFDDQFSVERPDGSNFTLKIRSTKLEDSAMYFCASSGREGGTDTQYFGPGTRLTVL.

The chain combines TRBV5-4 with TRBJ1-5; TRBD1 matches 9 bases. There are 15 residues in the CDR3. Germline assignment: CDR1 SGHNT and CDR2 YYREEE (reference sequence). The junction had 7 bases not matched to a gene; V was cut back by 2 bases and J by 7 bases. The chain's CDR3 is CASSLPGTGRQPQHF. The CDR3 DNA sequence: TGTGCCAGCAGCTTACCAGGGACAGGGAGACAGCCCCAGCATTTT.

The V gene is TRBV14, the J gene TRBJ2-5; 8 bases line up with TRBD1. CDR1 is SGHDN and CDR2 is FVKESK in the germline V gene. This CDR3 region has 15 residues. V gave up 1 base and J gave up 6 bases; unmatched junction bases: 7. The CDR3: CASSQVRTGTKTQYF. The CDR3 DNA follows: TGTGCCAGCAGCCAAGTCCGGACAGGGACGAAGACCCAGTACTTC.

The CDR3 spells CASSPTGFGNTIYF. The CDR3 nucleotides are TGTGCCAGCAGCCCGACAGGGTTCGGAAACACCATATATTTT. The chain is built from TRBV13 and TRBJ1-3, with 7 nucleotides matching TRBD1. V lost 5 bases and J lost 4; bases outside the gene matches: 5. This CDR3 has 14 amino acids. Germline V gives CDR1 PRHDT, CDR2 FYEKMQ (reference sequence).

The CDR3: CASSSRGNYGYTF. For the CDR3, the DNA is TGTGCCAGCAGTTCGAGGGGGAACTATGGCTACACCTTC. The rearrangement uses TRBV27 and TRBJ1-2; D is possibly TRBD1 (6 bases). Per the germline V gene, CDR1 is MNHEY and CDR2 is SMNVEV (reference sequence). V was pared by 4 bases and J by 2 bases, with 8 bases between. The CDR3 has 13 residues.

The chain is built from TRBV30 and TRBJ2-3; a weak D match, TRBD2 (6 bases). The CDR3 has 12 amino acids. V was trimmed by 4 bases and J by 4 bases, leaving 9 bases between them. Germline values: CDR1 GTSNPN, CDR2 SVGIG (reference sequence). CDR3 sequence: CAWTSAADTQYF. The CDR3 DNA is TGTGCCTGGACTAGCGCGGCAGATACGCAGTATTTT.

The chain combines TRBV30 with TRBJ2-3; tentative D call: TRBD1 (6 bases). Trimming shortened V by 2 bases and J by 4 bases, and 13 bases separated the two germline ends. Per the germline V gene, CDR1 is GTSNPN and CDR2 is SVGIG (reference sequence). The CDR3 consists of 14 residues. CDR3 loop: CAWSIKAGADTQYF. Here the CDR3 DNA reads TGTGCCTGGAGTATTAAGGCAGGGGCAGATACGCAGTATTTT.

V gene TRBV28 combines with J gene TRBJ1-1; D might be TRBD1 (5 bases). Germline V gene lookup returns CDR1 MDHEN and CDR2 SYDVKM. V was pared by 5 bases and J by 8 bases, with 18 bases between. This CDR3 is 14 amino acids long. CDR3 sequence reads: CASSMGRTIFEAFF. The CDR3 bases are TGTGCCAGCAGTATGGGACGGACAATCTTCGAAGCTTTCTTT.

The CDR3 nucleotides are TGCGCCAGCAGCCAGACAGGGAACGAGCAGTACTTC. Translated: CASSQTGNEQYF. The chain couples TRBV5-1 to TRBJ2-7; 7 positions agree with TRBD1. Germline CDR1 SGHRS, CDR2 YFSETQ. The V gene end was trimmed by 4 bases and the J gene end by 5 bases; junction bases not matched to a gene: 3. This CDR3 comprises 12 residues.

The rearrangement joins TRBV5-1 to TRBJ2-6, with D tentatively TRBD1 or TRBD2 (5 bases each). CDR1 is SGHRS and CDR2 is YFSETQ in the germline V gene. The ends were cut back, 3 bases at V and 0 bases at J, with 13 bases in the middle. This CDR3 is 17 amino acids long. The CDR3 sequence: CASSYTGGPSGANVLTF. DNA of the CDR3: TGCGCCAGCAGCTATACAGGAGGCCCCTCTGGGGCCAACGTCCTGACTTTC.

This clone was seen a handful of times. V is TRBV12-3 or TRBV12-4 and J is TRBJ1-2; D not certain. CDR3 length equals 12 residues. V shed 5 bases and J shed 8 bases, with 12 bases lying between them. The chain's CDR3 is CASSTTLMGYTF. The CDR3 DNA sequence: TGTGCCAGCAGTACTACCCTAATGGGCTACACCTTC.

This clone appeared a single time. The rearrangement uses TRBV12-5 and TRBJ1-6; D is unresolved. Trimming removed 6 bases from V and 13 bases from J, with 16 bases in between. Germline values: CDR1 LGHNT, CDR2 FRNRAP. This CDR3 contains 13 residues. The DNA for the CDR3 is TGTGCTAGTGGACAGAACGTCGTAGATCCCCTCCACTTT. Protein sequence: CASGQNVVDPLHF. The full variable domain, completed using reference TRBV12-5 and TRBJ1-6, is DARVTQTPRHKVTEMGQEVTMRCQPILGHNTVFWYRQTMMQGLELLAYFRNRAPLDDSGMPKDRFSAEMPDATLATLKIQPSEPRDSAVYFCASGQNVVDPLHFGNGTRLTVT.

The chain couples TRBV5-3 to TRBJ1-5; TRBD1 aligns across 11 bases. TRBV5-3 has ORF status, its function being uncertain. Unmatched junction bases numbered 1, after V lost 1 base and J lost 1 base. This CDR3 has 16 amino acids. The CDR3 protein is CARSLRDRGSNQPQHF. The CDR3 DNA reads as TGTGCCAGAAGCTTGCGGGACAGGGGGAGCAATCAGCCCCAGCATTTT.

The chain has TRBV2 and TRBJ2-2; no firm D call. Trimming took 8 bases from V and 1 from J, leaving 5 bases between them. This CDR3 spans 12 amino acids. Germline CDR1 SNHLY, CDR2 FYNNEI. The CDR3 DNA sequence: TGTGCCAGCTGGGGGAACACCGGGGAGCTGTTTTTT. Protein sequence: CASWGNTGELFF. Combining the CDR3 with reference TRBV2 and TRBJ2-2 gives the whole variable domain EPEVTQTPSHQVTQMGQEVILRCVPISNHLYFYWYRQILGQKVEFLVSFYNNEISEKSEIFDDQFSVERPDGSNFTLKIRSTKLEDSAMYFCASWGNTGELFFGEGSRLTVL.

The chain employs TRBV10-2 and TRBJ1-1; D might be TRBD1 (5 bases). Trimming removed 8 bases from V and 1 base from J, with 14 bases in between. Germline assignment: CDR1 WSHSY and CDR2 SAAADI. The CDR3 runs 14 residues. The CDR3 DNA reads as TGCGCCAGCGTACTTCCTGGGGCGAACACTGAAGCTTTCTTT. This sequence encodes CASVLPGANTEAFF.

This clone showed up just once. Other DNA sequences within the sample encode an identical CDR3. The J gene is TRBJ2-7, the V gene TRBV7-9, with no clear D. The CDR3 has 13 residues. V was pared by 4 bases and J by 4 bases, with 11 bases between. Per germline, CDR1 SEHNR and CDR2 FQNEAQ (reference sequence). The CDR3 is CASSSLVGYEQYF. CDR3 in DNA: TGTGCCAGCAGCTCCCTCGTGGGATACGAGCAGTACTTC.